The 8 T cell receptor beta chains given below trace back to one sample, sequenced in a study of blood T cell repertoires in COVID-19. The data were produced by immunoSEQ multiplex PCR, yet TCRdb's version contains in-frame clones alone and is incomplete. The sample yields about 200,000 clones, over 80% seen once. The specimen sequenced was PBMCs or T cells enriched from blood (not recorded which). The source is a man under 40 who had recovered from COVID-19.

The chain links TRBV28 to TRBJ2-3; tentatively, D is TRBD1 (5 bases). Trimming pared 2 bases from V and 2 bases from J, leaving 8 bases between. The CDR3 extends over 14 amino acids. Germline CDR1 is MDHEN and CDR2 is SYDVKM. The CDR3 DNA follows: TGTGCCAGCAGTTTAGAGGACAACACAGATACGCAGTATTTT. This translates into CASSLEDNTDTQYF.

V gene TRBV5-4 combines with J gene TRBJ1-4, with 8 bases identical to TRBD1. CDR3 length equals 14 residues. V lost 3 bases, J lost 4 bases, and 2 bases stayed unmatched. CDR1 and CDR2 (germline): SGHNT, YYREEE (reference sequence). The chain's CDR3 is CASSSTGDNEKLFF. CDR3 nucleotide sequence: TGTGCCAGCAGCTCGACAGGGGATAATGAAAAACTGTTTTTT.

The chain combines TRBV5-1 with TRBJ2-1; 12 nucleotides agree with TRBD2. Per the germline V gene, CDR1 is SGHRS and CDR2 is YFSETQ. The V gene end was trimmed by 0 bases and the J gene end by 7 bases; junction bases not matched to a gene: 2. The CDR3 is 15 amino acids. This chain's CDR3 is CASSLELAGGNEQFF. The CDR3 region has the DNA TGCGCCAGCAGCTTGGAACTAGCGGGGGGTAATGAGCAGTTCTTC.

V is TRBV10-2 and J is TRBJ1-1, with D possibly TRBD1 on 6 matching bases. Trimming stripped 6 bases from V and 3 bases from J, with 14 bases between. CDR3 length: 14 residues. Germline lookup yields CDR1 WSHSY and CDR2 SAAADI. The CDR3 DNA reads TGCGCCAGCAGAGACACAGGGATTTACACTGAAGCTTTCTTT. This sequence encodes CASRDTGIYTEAFF.

The genes are TRBV28 and TRBJ2-5; maybe TRBD1 (5 bases). This CDR3 has 15 amino acids. Trimming took 3 bases from V and 4 from J, leaving 15 bases between them. Germline loops: CDR1 MDHEN, CDR2 SYDVKM. DNA of the CDR3: TGTGCCAGCAGTTTTGCGACAGTTTTTGGAGAGACCCAGTACTTC. It specifies CASSFATVFGETQYF.

The chain has TRBV6-5 and TRBJ1-1; D remains ambiguous. Germline V gives CDR1 MNHEY, CDR2 SVGAGI. This CDR3 spans 14 amino acids. V was shortened by 2 bases and J by 1 base, with 8 bases between the two germline ends. The CDR3 sequence is CASSYVRPNTEAFF. The CDR3 nucleotides are TGTGCCAGCAGTTACGTGCGGCCGAACACTGAAGCTTTCTTT.

This clone appeared once. The chain has TRBV7-2 and TRBJ1-2; TRBD1 aligns across 7 bases. The CDR3 contains 15 residues. Germline values: CDR1 SGHTA, CDR2 FQGNSA. V was clipped by 2 bases and J by 4 bases; unmatched bases: 7. DNA for the CDR3: TGTGCCAGCAGCTTAATGGGACAGCCCGTCTATGGCTACACCTTC. The encoded protein is CASSLMGQPVYGYTF.

This chain uses TRBV10-2 with TRBJ1-1; D not certain. Germline values: CDR1 WSHSY, CDR2 SAAADI. This CDR3 spans 10 amino acids. The V and J ends lost 7 bases and 6 bases respectively, with 6 bases between them. The CDR3 bases are TGCGCCAGCAACTACCCTGAAGCTTTCTTT. Protein sequence: CASNYPEAFF.